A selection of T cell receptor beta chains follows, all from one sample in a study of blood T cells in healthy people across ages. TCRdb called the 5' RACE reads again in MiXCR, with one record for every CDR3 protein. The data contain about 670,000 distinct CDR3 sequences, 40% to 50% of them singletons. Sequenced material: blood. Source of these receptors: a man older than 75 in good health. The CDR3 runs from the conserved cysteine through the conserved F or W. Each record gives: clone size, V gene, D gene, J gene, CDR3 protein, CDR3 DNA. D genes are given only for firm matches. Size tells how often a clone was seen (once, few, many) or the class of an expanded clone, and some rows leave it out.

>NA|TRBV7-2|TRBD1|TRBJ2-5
CASSLNKAGGETQYF
TGTGCCAGCAGCTTAAATAAGGCAGGGGGAGAGACCCAGTACTTC
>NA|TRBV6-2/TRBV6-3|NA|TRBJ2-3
CASAEGNSDTQYF
TGTGCAAGTGCGGAGGGGAATTCAGATACGCAGTATTTT
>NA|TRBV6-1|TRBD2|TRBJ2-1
CASNPGTSYNEQFF
TGTGCCAGCAACCCCGGGACTAGCTACAATGAGCAGTTCTTC
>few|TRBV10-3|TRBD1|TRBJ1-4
CAIRPTGANEKLFF
TGTGCCATCAGACCGACAGGGGCTAATGAAAAACTGTTTTTT
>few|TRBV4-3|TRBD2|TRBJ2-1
CASSQEGTTPYNEQFF
TGCGCCAGCAGCCAAGAGGGGACTACGCCCTACAATGAGCAGTTCTTC
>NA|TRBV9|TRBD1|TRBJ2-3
CASSTTGPSTDTQYF
TGTGCCAGCAGCACGACAGGGCCAAGCACAGATACGCAGTATTTT
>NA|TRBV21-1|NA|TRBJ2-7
CASSKSGGGHYEQYF
TGTGCCAGCAGCAAATCCGGAGGGGGTCATTACGAGCAGTACTTC
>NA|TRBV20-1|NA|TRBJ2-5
CSASAQKETQYF
TGCAGTGCCAGCGCGCAGAAAGAGACCCAGTACTTC
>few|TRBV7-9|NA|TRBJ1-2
CASSPPGGAGYTF
TGTGCCAGCAGCCCCCCGGGGGGCGCAGGCTACACCTTC
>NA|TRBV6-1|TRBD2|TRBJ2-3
CASAERGLAGVPDTQYF
TGTGCCAGCGCCGAAAGAGGACTAGCGGGAGTACCAGATACGCAGTATTTT
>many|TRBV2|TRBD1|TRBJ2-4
CASRTTGENIQYF
TGTGCCAGCAGGACGACAGGGGAAAACATTCAGTACTTC
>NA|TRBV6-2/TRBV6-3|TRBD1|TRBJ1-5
CTSSYSYRTGQNQPQHF
TGTACCAGCAGTTACTCGTATAGGACAGGGCAAAATCAGCCCCAGCATTTT
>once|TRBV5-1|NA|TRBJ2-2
CASSLEGEDTGELFF
TGCGCCAGCAGCTTGGAGGGGGAGGACACCGGGGAGCTGTTTTTT
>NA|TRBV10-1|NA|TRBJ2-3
CASSPRPESDTQYF
TGCGCCAGCAGTCCCCGACCGGAATCGGATACGCAGTATTTT
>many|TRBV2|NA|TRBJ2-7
CASMRDYEQYF
TGTGCCAGCATGAGGGACTACGAGCAGTACTTC
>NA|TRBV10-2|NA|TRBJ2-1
CASSVGGGGYNEQFF
TGCGCCAGCAGTGTCGGCGGAGGGGGTTACAATGAGCAGTTCTTC
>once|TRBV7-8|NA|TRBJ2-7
CASSLNRVREGYEQYF
TGTGCCAGCAGCTTAAATCGGGTCAGGGAAGGGTACGAGCAGTACTTC
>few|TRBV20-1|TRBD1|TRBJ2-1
CSALRDRGLNEQFF
TGCAGTGCTCTCCGGGACAGGGGGTTGAATGAGCAGTTCTTC
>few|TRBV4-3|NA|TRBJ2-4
CASSQEWGVDIQYF
TGCGCCAGCAGCCAAGAATGGGGGGTGGACATTCAGTACTTC
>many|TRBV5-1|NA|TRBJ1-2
CASSLTGGARSYGYTF
TGCGCCAGCAGCTTGACCGGGGGTGCCAGGAGCTATGGCTACACCTTC
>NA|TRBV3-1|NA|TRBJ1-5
CASSQERATNQPQHF
TGTGCCAGCAGCCAAGAGCGAGCAACCAATCAGCCCCAGCATTTT
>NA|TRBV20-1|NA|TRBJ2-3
CSARVAFGTDTQYF
TGCAGTGCTAGAGTCGCGTTTGGCACAGATACGCAGTATTTT
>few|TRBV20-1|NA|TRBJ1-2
CSASQGGNYGYTF
TGCAGTGCTAGCCAGGGTGGGAACTATGGCTACACCTTC
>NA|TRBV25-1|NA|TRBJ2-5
CASSEPTTQETQYF
TGTGCCAGCAGTGAACCCACTACCCAAGAGACCCAGTACTTC
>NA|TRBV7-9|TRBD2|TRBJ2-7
CASSALAAFPEQYF
TGTGCCAGCAGCGCACTAGCGGCGTTCCCCGAGCAGTACTTC
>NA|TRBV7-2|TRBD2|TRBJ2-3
CASSLNGGSPDTQYF
TGTGCCAGCAGCTTAAATGGCGGGAGTCCAGATACGCAGTATTTT
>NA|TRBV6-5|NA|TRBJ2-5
CASSYSSRASETQYF
TGTGCCAGCAGTTACTCAAGCAGGGCTTCGGAGACCCAGTACTTC
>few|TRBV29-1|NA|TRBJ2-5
CSVEGRGGETQYF
TGCAGCGTTGAAGGGCGGGGCGGGGAGACCCAGTACTTC
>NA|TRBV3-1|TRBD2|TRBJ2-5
CASSQDASGTQETQYF
TGTGCCAGCAGCCAAGATGCTAGCGGGACACAAGAGACCCAGTACTTC
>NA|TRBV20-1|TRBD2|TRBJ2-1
CSARLPSGSYNEQFF
TGCAGTGCTAGGCTTCCTAGCGGGTCCTACAATGAGCAGTTCTTC
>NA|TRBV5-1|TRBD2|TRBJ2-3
CASSPWTSDTDTQYF
TGCGCCAGCAGCCCCTGGACTAGCGACACAGATACGCAGTATTTT
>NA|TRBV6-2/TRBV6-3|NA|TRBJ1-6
CASSRNRDELPLHF
TGTGCCAGCAGCCGCAACCGGGATGAATTACCCCTCCACTTT
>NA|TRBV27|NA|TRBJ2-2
CASSLLGATGDRELFF
TGTGCCAGCAGTTTATTGGGCGCTACCGGAGATCGGGAGCTGTTTTTT
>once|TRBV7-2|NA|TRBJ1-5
CASSFRGVSQPQHF
TGTGCCAGCAGCTTCAGAGGGGTTAGTCAGCCCCAGCATTTT
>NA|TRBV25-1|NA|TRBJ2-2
CASSEQGRAYANTGELFF
TGTGCCAGCAGTGAACAGGGCAGGGCCTACGCGAACACCGGGGAGCTGTTTTTT
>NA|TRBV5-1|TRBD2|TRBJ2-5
CAGSSRLAEETQYF
TGCGCCGGCAGCTCCAGACTAGCGGAAGAGACCCAGTACTTC
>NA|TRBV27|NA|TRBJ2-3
CASSHRPTSTDTQYF
TGTGCCAGCAGTCACCGTCCGACTAGCACAGATACGCAGTATTTT
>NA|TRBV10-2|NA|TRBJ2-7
CASRGGTDNYYEQYF
TGCGCCAGCAGAGGCGGGACGGACAACTACTACGAGCAGTACTTC
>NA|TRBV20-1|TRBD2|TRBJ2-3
CSAPGTSASTDTQYF
TGCAGTGCGCCCGGGACTAGCGCATCGACAGATACGCAGTATTTT
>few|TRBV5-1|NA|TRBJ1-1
CASSSNARNTEAFF
TGCGCCAGCAGCTCGAACGCGCGGAACACTGAAGCTTTCTTT
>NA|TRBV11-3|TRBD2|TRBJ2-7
CASSSGTRGEQYF
TGTGCCAGCAGCTCCGGGACTAGAGGCGAGCAGTACTTC
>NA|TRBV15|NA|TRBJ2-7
CATSRDSLEQYF
TGTGCCACCAGCAGAGATTCGTTAGAGCAGTACTTC
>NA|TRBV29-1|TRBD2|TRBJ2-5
CSVVGLAEGGETQYF
TGCAGCGTAGTGGGACTAGCGGAGGGGGGAGAGACCCAGTACTTC
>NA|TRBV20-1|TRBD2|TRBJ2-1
CSARPRTSGRNEQFF
TGCAGTGCTAGGCCCAGGACTAGCGGTCGCAATGAGCAGTTCTTC
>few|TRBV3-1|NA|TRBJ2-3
CASSNSGFTDTQYF
TGTGCCAGCAGTAATAGCGGATTCACAGATACGCAGTATTTT
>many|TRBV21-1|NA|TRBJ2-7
CASSNYRGRFDEQYF
TGTGCCAGCAGCAACTACAGGGGGCGCTTCGACGAGCAGTACTTC
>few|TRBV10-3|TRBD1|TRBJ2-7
CAISEGTGYSYEQYF
TGTGCCATCAGTGAGGGGACAGGGTACTCCTACGAGCAGTACTTC
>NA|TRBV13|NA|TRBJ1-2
CASSLVGGANYGYTF
TGTGCCAGCAGCTTAGTCGGGGGAGCTAACTATGGCTACACCTTC
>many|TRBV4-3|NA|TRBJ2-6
CASSQDVVSGANVLTF
TGCGCCAGCAGCCAAGACGTAGTCTCTGGGGCCAACGTCCTGACTTTC
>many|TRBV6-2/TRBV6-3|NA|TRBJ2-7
CASTGRGGNNEQYF
TGTGCCAGCACCGGACGGGGAGGAAATAACGAGCAGTACTTC
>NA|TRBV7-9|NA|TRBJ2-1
CASSLEGGPRGSYNEQFF
TGTGCCAGCAGCTTAGAGGGGGGACCGCGGGGTTCCTACAATGAGCAGTTCTTC
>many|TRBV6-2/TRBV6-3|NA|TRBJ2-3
CASSPGITQYF
TGTGCCAGCAGCCCTGGGATAACGCAGTATTTT
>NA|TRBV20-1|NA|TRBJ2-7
CSARTGTSATRQYF
TGCAGTGCTAGAACCGGGACATCAGCTACGAGGCAGTACTTC
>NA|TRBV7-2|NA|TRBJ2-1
CASSARLVNEQFF
TGTGCCAGCAGCGCCCGACTAGTCAATGAGCAGTTCTTC
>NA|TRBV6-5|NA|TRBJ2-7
CASRGASSYEQYF
TGTGCCAGCAGAGGAGCGAGCTCCTACGAGCAGTACTTC